What follows are 24 T cell receptor beta chains derived from one specimen sequenced in a study of shared clonotypes between healthy human individuals (TCRdb year 2020). The library was produced with the immunoSEQ multiplex PCR assay. As stored in TCRdb, this immuneACCESS dataset retains in-frame rearrangements with V and J assigned. A fraction of the clones does not appear; measured against another copy, unresolved V genes explain less than half of the discrepancy, and the remainder lacks a known reason. The sample records 2 million to 2.5 million clones, 90% to 97% of which are singletons. The ten largest clones represent 0.1% to 0.15% of the sample. Material: naive CD4+ T cells sorted from blood. The cell subset or site label, as the study defines it: CD45RA+ positively selected. These receptors all stem from a man between 18 and 29 years old in good health.

CDR3 nucleotides: TGTGCCAGCAGTTCCCCGGACAGGGGTATCACTGAAGCTTTCTTT. Encoded protein: CASSSPDRGITEAFF. The chain links TRBV6-5 to TRBJ1-1; 9 positions agree with TRBD1. In germline, CDR1 is MNHEY, CDR2 SVGAGI. CDR3 length equals 15 residues. Germline trimming cut 4 bases from V and 4 bases from J; bases unmatched to any gene: 7.

V gene TRBV19 combines with J gene TRBJ2-3; 10 nucleotides agree with TRBD2. CDR1 and CDR2 (germline): LNHDA, SQIVND (reference sequence). This CDR3 has 14 amino acids. V lost 4 bases to trimming and J lost 5 bases; unmatched junction nucleotides: 3. As DNA, the CDR3 is TGTGCCAGTAGTACTAGCGGGGGAGGAGATACGCAGTATTTT. It is translated as CASSTSGGGDTQYF.

The rearrangement uses TRBV5-1 and TRBJ2-5; D possibly corresponds to TRBD1 (6 bases). Trimming cost V 0 bases and J 4 bases, with 7 bases left between them. The CDR3 extends over 13 amino acids. Germline V gene data show CDR1 as SGHRS and CDR2 as YFSETQ. CDR3 protein: CASSLEDRETQYF. The CDR3 DNA is TGCGCCAGCAGCTTGGAGGACAGAGAGACCCAGTACTTC.

A remark on this clone: Other DNA sequences of this sample code for an identical CDR3. As DNA, the CDR3 is TGTGCCAGCAGCTTAGCGGGACTAGCGGGACAAGAGACCCAGTACTTC. This translates into CASSLAGLAGQETQYF. This chain links TRBV7-2 with TRBJ2-5; 13 bases map to TRBD2. The germline V gene encodes CDR1 SGHTA and CDR2 FQGNSA. V was clipped by 0 bases and J by 2 bases; unmatched bases: 0. CDR3 length equals 16 residues.

To note about this clone: An end of the junction does not agree with germline; a read error may underlie this. The chain uses TRBV10-1 and TRBJ2-4; possibly TRBD1 for D (5 bases). The length of the CDR3 is 12 residues. Germline V gene lookup returns CDR1 WNHNN and CDR2 SYGVQD (reference sequence). CDR3 in DNA: TGCGCCAGCAGTGAGTCCGAGACAGACGTTGGCTTC. It yields the protein CASSESETDVGF.

The rearrangement joins TRBV28 to TRBJ1-2; D possibly corresponds to TRBD1 (5 bases). The germline V gene has CDR1 MDHEN and CDR2 SYDVKM. Trimming shortened V by 2 bases and J by 6 bases, and 10 bases separated the two germline ends. The CDR3 runs to 13 residues. For the CDR3, the DNA is TGTGCCAGCAGTTTAGGGGGGTACGATGGCTACACCTTC. It translates to CASSLGGYDGYTF.

The chain carries TRBV30 and TRBJ2-7; D may correspond to TRBD1 or TRBD2 (5 bases each). This CDR3 region has 17 residues. Deletions cut 0 bases from V and 3 bases from J, with 21 bases between. Germline loops: CDR1 GTSNPN, CDR2 SVGIG (reference sequence). CDR3 loop: CAWSVSFVGLAIYEQYF. In DNA, the CDR3 is TGTGCCTGGAGTGTCTCTTTCGTGGGGCTAGCAATCTACGAGCAGTACTTC.

The chain is built from TRBV7-2 and TRBJ2-7; a possible D gene is TRBD2 (6 bases). CDR1 SGHTA and CDR2 FQGNSA come from the germline V gene. The CDR3 length is 14 residues. V lost 0 bases and J 6 bases, leaving 12 bases between the germline ends. CDR3 loop: CASSLAGGVSEQYF. CDR3 nucleotides: TGTGCCAGCAGCTTAGCAGGAGGGGTTTCCGAGCAGTACTTC.

V usage is TRBV7-9 and J usage is TRBJ2-1, with 10 bases aligning to TRBD1. J was trimmed by 9 bases and V by 5 bases; bases with no gene match: 13. Germline loops: CDR1 SEHNR, CDR2 FQNEAQ (reference sequence). CDR3 length: 16 residues. For the CDR3, the DNA is TGTGCCAGCAGCACCTCCGGGACAGGGGTCGTCGGTGAGCAGTTCTTC. Translating gives CASSTSGTGVVGEQFF.

V and J are TRBV6-5 and TRBJ1-6; D ambiguous. V lost 6 bases to trimming and J lost 7 bases, with 13 bases between them. CDR1 is MNHEY and CDR2 is SVGAGI in the germline V gene. The CDR3 spans 14 residues. The CDR3 region is CASSRHFANSPLHF. In nucleotides, the CDR3 is TGTGCCAGCAGCCGACATTTCGCCAATTCACCCCTCCACTTT.

To note about this clone: This CDR3 is also generated by other DNA sequences in the sample. V and J are TRBV18 and TRBJ2-3, with no clear D. The CDR3 is made up of 13 amino acids. The germline gives CDR1 KGHSH, CDR2 LQKENI. V was shortened by 4 bases and J by 0 bases, with 5 bases between the two germline ends. CDR3 in amino acids: CASSRSSTDTQYF. The CDR3 region has the DNA TGTGCCAGCTCACGCTCTAGCACAGATACGCAGTATTTT.

A word on this clone: Other DNA sequences in this sample translate to the same CDR3. This CDR3 reads CAWSNNEQFF. The CDR3 DNA is TGTGCCTGGAGTAACAATGAGCAGTTCTTC. V is TRBV30 and J is TRBJ2-1; D is undetermined. CDR3 size: 10 residues. Between the trimmed V and J ends, which lost 2 bases and 5 bases, there was a span of 1 base. Germline V gene lookup returns CDR1 GTSNPN and CDR2 SVGIG (reference sequence). Filled out from reference TRBV30 and TRBJ2-1, the complete variable domain reads SQTIHQWPATLVQPVGSPLSLECTVEGTSNPNLYWYRQAAGRGLQLLFYSVGIGQISSEVPQNLSASRPQDRQFILSSKKLLLSDSGFYLCAWSNNEQFFGPGTRLTVL.

The chain couples TRBV7-2 to TRBJ2-1, with D hard to call. The CDR3 extends over 11 amino acids. The germline gives CDR1 SGHTA, CDR2 FQGNSA. Trimming shortened V by 2 bases and J by 9 bases, and 5 bases separated the two germline ends. As DNA, the CDR3 is TGTGCCAGCAGCTTACTACTTGAGCAGTTCTTC. The encoded protein is CASSLLLEQFF. The variable domain in full, completed from reference TRBV7-2 and TRBJ2-1, reads GAGVSQSPSNKVTEKGKDVELRCDPISGHTALYWYRQSLGQGLEFLIYFQGNSAPDKSGLPSDRFSAERTGGSVSTLTIQRTQQEDSAVYLCASSLLLEQFFGPGTRLTVL.

The rearrangement joins TRBV7-9 to TRBJ1-2; tentative D call: TRBD1 (5 bases). The CDR3 length is 15 residues. Trimming took 2 bases from V and 0 from J, leaving 10 bases between them. The germline V gene has CDR1 SEHNR and CDR2 FQNEAQ (reference sequence). The CDR3 region has the DNA TGTGCCAGCAGCTTACTAGGGGCGGCTAACTATGGCTACACCTTC. Translation: CASSLLGAANYGYTF.

This chain joins TRBV7-2 and TRBJ2-3, with D possibly TRBD1 on 5 matching bases. The germline CDR1 and CDR2 sequences are SGHTA and FQGNSA. The CDR3 is made up of 14 amino acids. Trimming took 2 bases from V and 1 from J, leaving 7 bases between them. As DNA, the CDR3 is TGTGCCAGCAGCTTACAGACAGGCACAGATACGCAGTATTTT. It yields the protein CASSLQTGTDTQYF.

About this clone: Other DNA sequences in this sample translate to the same CDR3. The V and J genes are TRBV5-1 and TRBJ1-6; 10 bases align to TRBD1. The germline V gene has CDR1 SGHRS and CDR2 YFSETQ. CDR3 length: 14 amino acids. Unmatched junction bases numbered 4, after V lost 4 bases and J lost 9 bases. CDR3 sequence: CASSRDRGPSPLHF. In DNA, the CDR3 is TGCGCCAGCAGCCGGGACAGGGGTCCTTCACCCCTCCACTTT. The whole variable domain, remainder taken from reference TRBV5-1 and TRBJ1-6, is KAGVTQTPRYLIKTRGQQVTLSCSPISGHRSVSWYQQTPGQGLQFLFEYFSETQRNKGNFPGRFSGRQFSNSRSEMNVSTLELGDSALYLCASSRDRGPSPLHFGNGTRLTVT.

The genes are TRBV25-1 and TRBJ1-1; 7 bases are a match to TRBD1. Germline CDR1 MGHDK, CDR2 SYGVNS. Trimming took 7 bases from V and 5 from J; bases not matched to a gene: 10. The CDR3 is 14 residues long. The CDR3 sequence is CASTLAGGGTEAFF. The DNA for the CDR3 is TGTGCCAGCACCCTTGCAGGGGGGGGAACTGAAGCTTTCTTT.

This clone was detected only once. The chain uses TRBV7-9 and TRBJ1-1; 8 bases map to TRBD1. CDR3 size: 15 residues. Germline V gene lookup returns CDR1 SEHNR and CDR2 FQNEAQ (reference sequence). The trim removed 1 base at V and 1 base at J, leaving 2 bases unmatched. DNA for the CDR3: TGTGCCAGCAGCTTAGGGACAGGGTGGAACACTGAAGCTTTCTTT. It yields the protein CASSLGTGWNTEAFF.

In regard to this clone: The sample holds other DNA sequences that translate to the same CDR3. V gene TRBV7-6 combines with J gene TRBJ2-7; a possible D gene is TRBD1 (6 bases). The ends were cut back, 3 bases at V and 3 bases at J, with 12 bases in the middle. CDR1 is SGHVS and CDR2 is FNYEAQ in the germline V gene. The CDR3 sequence is 14 residues long. This CDR3 reads CASSLGQGLYEQYF. As DNA, the CDR3 is TGTGCCAGCAGCTTGGGACAAGGGCTCTACGAGCAGTACTTC. The variable domain in full, with the rest retrieved from reference TRBV7-6 and TRBJ2-7, is GAGVSQSPRYKVTKRGQDVALRCDPISGHVSLYWYRQALGQGPEFLTYFNYEAQQDKSGLPNDRFSAERPEGSISTLTIQRTEQRDSAMYRCASSLGQGLYEQYFGPGTRLTVT.

The chain recombines TRBV18 with TRBJ2-5; D gene uncertain. V lost 1 base and J 0 bases, leaving 9 bases between the germline ends. Germline values: CDR1 KGHSH, CDR2 LQKENI. The CDR3 is 15 residues long. The CDR3 region is CASSPRANNQETQYF. The CDR3 DNA is TGTGCCAGCTCACCACGGGCAAACAACCAAGAGACCCAGTACTTC.

The sample holds one count of this clone. The chain has TRBV5-4 and TRBJ2-7; D unresolved. The V gene's germline CDR1 is SGHNT and CDR2 YYREEE (reference sequence). V was clipped by 4 bases and J by 4 bases, with 18 bases between them. CDR3 length equals 15 residues. CDR3 amino acids: CASSRTPSKRYEQYF. The CDR3 bases are TGTGCCAGCAGCCGCACCCCGTCAAAGAGGTACGAGCAGTACTTC.

The chain couples TRBV30 to TRBJ2-3, with 9 bases lining up with TRBD1. The CDR3 totals 15 residues. Per the germline V gene, CDR1 is GTSNPN and CDR2 is SVGIG (reference sequence). With V trimmed by 3 bases and J by 0 bases, 4 bases remained unmatched. As DNA, the CDR3 is TGTGCCTGGAGCCTTGGGACAGGGAGCACAGATACGCAGTATTTT. As protein: CAWSLGTGSTDTQYF.

A word on this clone: Other DNA sequences in the same sample also yield this CDR3. The chain couples TRBV5-1 to TRBJ1-1, with 8 bases that match TRBD1. The V and J ends lost 2 bases and 1 base, in that order; junction bases with no gene match: 4. The CDR3 is made up of 15 amino acids. The germline V gene encodes CDR1 SGHRS and CDR2 YFSETQ. CDR3 nucleotide sequence: TGCGCCAGCAGCTTAGGCGGACAGGGGAACACTGAAGCTTTCTTT. This translates into CASSLGGQGNTEAFF.

This rearrangement joins TRBV4-1 to TRBJ2-7; D is perhaps TRBD2 (5 bases). CDR1 MGHRA and CDR2 YSYEKL come from the germline V gene. V was pared by 3 bases and J by 2 bases, with 20 bases between. This CDR3 region has 17 residues. As DNA, the CDR3 is TGCGCCAGCAGCCAGGTCCGGCCGGGGAGTCGAACCTACGAGCAGTACTTC. Residues: CASSQVRPGSRTYEQYF.